This entry lists 15 T cell receptor beta chains sequenced from one sample in a study of CD8+ T cells in alopecia areata. Regarding treatment: oral pan-JAK inhibitor, 5-10 mg twice daily. Sequencing used cDNA as its template, made by extracting RNA and reverse transcribing it. Generated by immunoSEQ multiplex PCR, the TCRdb table keeps only in-frame clones and is missing some. The table has fewer than 250,000 clones, 60% seen once. Sequences were derived from CD4+ T cells sorted from blood, sampled at week 24, from a patient treated with tofacitinib. The receptors originated from a human donor with alopecia areata.

The chain couples TRBV2 to TRBJ1-2, with 9 bases fitting TRBD1. The CDR3 loop spans 16 amino acids. V trimming: 6 bases; J trimming: 5 bases; junction bases outside the gene matches: 13. Per germline, CDR1 SNHLY and CDR2 FYNNEI. CDR3 in amino acids: CASSGGTGLSSYGYTF. The CDR3 DNA reads TGTGCCAGCAGCGGTGGGACAGGGTTATCCTCGTATGGCTACACCTTC.

The chain links TRBV7-2 to TRBJ1-1; TRBD1 is a possible D gene (5 bases). Trimming stripped 3 bases from V and 5 bases from J, with 10 bases between. The CDR3 covers 13 residues. Per the germline V gene, CDR1 is SGHTA and CDR2 is FQGNSA. CDR3 region: CASSFQGRTEAFF. CDR3 coding DNA: TGTGCCAGCAGCTTTCAGGGACGTACTGAAGCTTTCTTT.

This clone was counted a few times. The chain couples TRBV7-2 to TRBJ2-1; 13 nucleotides line up with TRBD2. Trimming removed 10 bases from V and 4 bases from J; junction bases left unmatched: 7. The CDR3 runs to 15 residues. Germline CDR1 and CDR2: SGHTA and FQGNSA. The CDR3 reads CATTSGGAHYNEQFF. The CDR3 DNA reads TGTGCCACAACTAGCGGGGGGGCTCATTACAATGAGCAGTTCTTC.

This clone was observed a handful of times. This chain connects TRBV29-1 to TRBJ2-7; D possibly uses TRBD1 or TRBD2 (6 bases each). CDR3 length: 13 amino acids. Germline V CDR1 and CDR2: SQVTM, ANQGSEA. Between the trimmed V and J ends, which lost 4 bases and 4 bases, there was a span of 14 bases. The CDR3 loop is CSVVAGGGYEQYF. The DNA of the CDR3 is TGCAGCGTTGTGGCAGGAGGGGGTTACGAGCAGTACTTC.

The chain is built from TRBV12-5 and TRBJ1-1; D remains ambiguous. Deletions cut 6 bases from V and 0 bases from J, with 11 bases between. Germline lookup yields CDR1 LGHNT and CDR2 FRNRAP. This CDR3 has 14 amino acids. The CDR3 nucleotides read TGTGCTAGTGGGAGAGAGGGAGTGAACACTGAAGCTTTCTTT. Encoded protein: CASGREGVNTEAFF.

J is TRBJ1-6 and V is TRBV7-2; no reliable D call. CDR3 size: 14 residues. Trimming pared 6 bases from V and 17 bases from J, leaving 23 bases between. Germline CDR1 is SGHTA and CDR2 is FQGNSA. CDR3 in amino acids: CASRIEPQAGIFHF. The CDR3 region has the DNA TGTGCCAGCAGGATAGAGCCCCAGGCGGGAATCTTCCACTTT.

V is TRBV15 and J is TRBJ2-5; TRBD1 is a possible D gene (6 bases). Germline V lookup: CDR1 LNHNV, CDR2 YYDKDF (reference sequence). This CDR3 spans 14 amino acids. The germline V and J ends were trimmed by 5 bases and 5 bases, with 15 bases remaining between them. CDR3 nucleotides: TGTGCCACCAGCGATCCCAGGGGTAGCGAGACCCAGTACTTC. Encoded protein: CATSDPRGSETQYF.

The V and J genes are TRBV30 and TRBJ1-4; D is unclear. This CDR3 region has 14 residues. From germline, CDR1 is GTSNPN and CDR2 SVGIG (reference sequence). V dropped 3 bases and J dropped 0 bases, with 8 bases sitting between them. CDR3 bases: TGTGCCTGGAGAAGAGGAACAACTAATGAAAAACTGTTTTTT. Protein sequence: CAWRRGTTNEKLFF.

The genes are TRBV20-1 and TRBJ2-7; 9 nucleotides agree with TRBD1. Germline V gene sequence: CDR1 DFQATT, CDR2 SNEGSKA (reference sequence). The CDR3 is 11 amino acids. V gave up 5 bases and J gave up 9 bases; unmatched junction bases: 5. CDR3: CSALTGGRQYF. The CDR3 nucleotides read TGCAGTGCTTTGACAGGGGGACGGCAGTACTTC.

The chain is built from TRBV30 and TRBJ2-3, with 10 bases aligning to TRBD2. This CDR3 spans 16 amino acids. The V gene end was trimmed by 2 bases and the J gene end by 2 bases; junction bases not matched to a gene: 7. CDR1 is GTSNPN, CDR2 SVGIG, per germline (reference sequence). CDR3 protein: CAWSPLLAGITDTQYF. CDR3 coding DNA: TGTGCCTGGAGTCCCCTACTAGCGGGGATCACAGATACGCAGTATTTT.

The CDR3 sequence is CSVGATGASTDTQYF. The CDR3 bases are TGCAGCGTTGGAGCCACAGGGGCTAGCACAGATACGCAGTATTTT. The chain combines TRBV29-1 with TRBJ2-3; 7 positions agree with TRBD1. V trimming: 4 bases; J trimming: 0 bases; junction bases outside the gene matches: 7. This CDR3 spans 15 amino acids. The germline V gene encodes CDR1 SQVTM and CDR2 ANQGSEA.

Of note for this clone: The same CDR3 arises from other DNA sequences in this sample as well. The chain couples TRBV4-3 to TRBJ2-5; tentative D call: TRBD2 (5 bases). The V and J ends lost 0 bases and 4 bases respectively, with 6 bases between them. This CDR3 is 13 amino acids long. The germline CDR1 and CDR2 sequences are LGHNA and YSLEER. The CDR3 coding sequence is TGCGCCAGCAGCCAAGATGGGAGAGAGACCCAGTACTTC. Translated, it gives CASSQDGRETQYF.

The sample holds a few counts of this clone. An end of the junction does not agree with germline; a read error may underlie this. The CDR3 DNA is TGCAGCTTCGACAGGGGACTATTC. Its translation is CSFDRGLF. The J gene is TRBJ1-2, the V gene TRBV29-1, with TRBD1 matching over 8 bases. Germline CDR1 and CDR2: SQVTM and ANQGSEA. The CDR3 is 8 amino acids.

The chain has TRBV4-3 and TRBJ1-2; 7 bases line up with TRBD1. This CDR3 is built from 15 residues. The trim removed 1 base at V and 3 bases at J, leaving 5 bases unmatched. From germline, CDR1 is LGHNA and CDR2 YSLEER. CDR3 DNA: TGCGCCAGCAGCCAAGGGGAGGGGACAGACTATGGCTACACCTTC. It encodes CASSQGEGTDYGYTF.

This rearrangement joins TRBV6-5 to TRBJ1-5; D not resolved. The CDR3 runs 13 residues. Per germline, CDR1 MNHEY and CDR2 SVGAGI. Trimming shortened V by 2 bases and J by 4 bases, and 6 bases separated the two germline ends. Here the CDR3 reads CASSYTVNQPQHF. The CDR3 DNA reads as TGTGCCAGCAGTTACACGGTTAATCAGCCCCAGCATTTT.